There are a few counts of the clone carrying this T cell receptor beta chain. Antigen unknown. This sample is drawn from a study of post-analysis software for immune sequencing data. Study details: Multiple sclerosis in the patients followed relapsing-remitting, secondary progressive and progressive-relapsing courses. Broader study findings: The five TRBV segments detected at higher frequency in patients than in controls included TRBV5-6, TRBV5-1 and TRBV20-1.

This CDR3 region has 16 residues. Unmatched junction bases numbered 4, after V lost 0 bases and J lost 2 bases. The germline CDR1 and CDR2 sequences are MNHEY and SVGEGT. The authors incorporated unique molecular identifiers into the TCR beta cDNA libraries. TCRdb ran MiXCR on the PCR reads and lists one entry per CDR3 protein. This table holds 700,000 to 900,000 distinct CDR3 sequences, approximately 44% found once. The TCR was taken from a girl between 5 and 17 years old with multiple sclerosis. The chain uses TRBV6-2 or TRBV6-3 and TRBJ2-7; 10 nucleotides align to TRBD2. Sequencing was done on a sample of blood. CDR3 loop: CASSYSILAGAYEQYF. The CDR3 bases are TGTGCCAGCAGTTACTCGATTCTAGCGGGAGCCTACGAGCAGTACTTC.